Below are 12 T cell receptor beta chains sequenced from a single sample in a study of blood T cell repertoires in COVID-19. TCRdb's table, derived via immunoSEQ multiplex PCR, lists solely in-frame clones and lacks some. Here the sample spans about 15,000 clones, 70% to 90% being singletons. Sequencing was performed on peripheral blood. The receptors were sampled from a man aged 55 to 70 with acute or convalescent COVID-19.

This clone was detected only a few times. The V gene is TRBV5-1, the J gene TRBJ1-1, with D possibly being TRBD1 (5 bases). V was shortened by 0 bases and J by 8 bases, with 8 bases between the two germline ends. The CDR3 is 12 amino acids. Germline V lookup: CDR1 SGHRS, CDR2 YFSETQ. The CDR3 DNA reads TGCGCCAGCAGCTTGGCAGGGTGGGAAGCTTTCTTT. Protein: CASSLAGWEAFF.

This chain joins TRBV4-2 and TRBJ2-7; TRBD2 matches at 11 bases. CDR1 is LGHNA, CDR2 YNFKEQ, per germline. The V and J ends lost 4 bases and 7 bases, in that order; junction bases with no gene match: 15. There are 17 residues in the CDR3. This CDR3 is CASSLGPTSGSDGEQYF. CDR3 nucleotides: TGTGCCAGCAGCCTCGGCCCAACTAGCGGGAGTGATGGGGAGCAGTACTTC.

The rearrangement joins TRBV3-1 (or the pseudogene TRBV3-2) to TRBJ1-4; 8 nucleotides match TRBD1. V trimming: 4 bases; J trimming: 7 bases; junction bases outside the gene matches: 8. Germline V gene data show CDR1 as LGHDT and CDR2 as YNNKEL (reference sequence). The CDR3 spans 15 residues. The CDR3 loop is CASSLQGQGFEKLFF. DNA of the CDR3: TGTGCCAGCAGCCTCCAAGGACAGGGTTTTGAAAAACTGTTTTTT.

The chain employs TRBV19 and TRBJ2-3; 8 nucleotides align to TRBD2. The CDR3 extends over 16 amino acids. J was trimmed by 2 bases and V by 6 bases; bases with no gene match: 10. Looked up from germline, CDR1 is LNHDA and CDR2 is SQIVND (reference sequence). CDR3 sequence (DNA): TGTGCCAGTAGCCGCTACACTAGCGGTCACACAGATACGCAGTATTTT. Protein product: CASSRYTSGHTDTQYF.

DNA for the CDR3: TGTGCCAGCAGAAGAAGTGGAGAGGTAGAGACCCAGTACTTC. This codes for CASRRSGEVETQYF. The genes are TRBV27 and TRBJ2-5, with D unclear. The CDR3 consists of 14 residues. The germline V gene has CDR1 MNHEY and CDR2 SMNVEV (reference sequence). Deletions cut 6 bases from V and 4 bases from J, with 15 bases between.

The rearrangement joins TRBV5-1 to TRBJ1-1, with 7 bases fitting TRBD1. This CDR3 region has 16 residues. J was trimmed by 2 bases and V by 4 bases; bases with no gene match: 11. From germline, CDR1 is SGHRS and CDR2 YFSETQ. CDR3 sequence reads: CASSPGQKNINTEAFF. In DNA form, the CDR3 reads TGCGCCAGCAGCCCGGGACAGAAAAATATCAACACTGAAGCTTTCTTT.

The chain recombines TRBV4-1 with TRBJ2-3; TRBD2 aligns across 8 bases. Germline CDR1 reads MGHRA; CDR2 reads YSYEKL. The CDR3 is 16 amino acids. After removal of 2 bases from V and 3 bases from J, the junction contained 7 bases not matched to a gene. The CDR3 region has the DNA TGCGCCAGCAGCCAACCCCGGACTAGCCGGACAGATACGCAGTATTTT. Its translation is CASSQPRTSRTDTQYF.

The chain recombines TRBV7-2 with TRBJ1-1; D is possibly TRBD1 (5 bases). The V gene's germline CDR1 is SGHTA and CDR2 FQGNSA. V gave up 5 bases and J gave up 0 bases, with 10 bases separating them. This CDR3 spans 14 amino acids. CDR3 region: CASSPSGVNTEAFF. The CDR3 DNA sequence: TGTGCCAGCAGCCCCTCGGGGGTGAACACTGAAGCTTTCTTT.

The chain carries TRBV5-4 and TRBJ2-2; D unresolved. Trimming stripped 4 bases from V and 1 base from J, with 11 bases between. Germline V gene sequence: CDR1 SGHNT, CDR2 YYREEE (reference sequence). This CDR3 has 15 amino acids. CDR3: CASSPRSGNTGELFF. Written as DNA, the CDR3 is TGTGCCAGCAGCCCGCGGTCGGGGAACACCGGGGAGCTGTTTTTT.

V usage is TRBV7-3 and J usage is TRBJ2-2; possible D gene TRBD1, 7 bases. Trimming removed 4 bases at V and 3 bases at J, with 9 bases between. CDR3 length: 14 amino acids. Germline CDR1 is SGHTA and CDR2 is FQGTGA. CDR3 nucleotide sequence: TGTGCCAGCAGCTCCAGGGGGGACACCGGGGAGCTGTTTTTT. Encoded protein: CASSSRGDTGELFF. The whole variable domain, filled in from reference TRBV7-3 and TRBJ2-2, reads GAGVSQTPSNKVTEKGKYVELRCDPISGHTALYWYRQSLGQGPEFLIYFQGTGAADDSGLPNDRFFAVRPEGSVSTLKIQRTERGDSAVYLCASSSRGDTGELFFGEGSRLTVL.

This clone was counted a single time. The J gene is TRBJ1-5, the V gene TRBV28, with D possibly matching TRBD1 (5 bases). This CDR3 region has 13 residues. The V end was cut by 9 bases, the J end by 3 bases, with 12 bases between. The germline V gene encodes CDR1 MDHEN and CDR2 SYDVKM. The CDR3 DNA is TGTGCCAGTGGGGCGGGGTACAATCAGCCCCAGCATTTT. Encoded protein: CASGAGYNQPQHF.

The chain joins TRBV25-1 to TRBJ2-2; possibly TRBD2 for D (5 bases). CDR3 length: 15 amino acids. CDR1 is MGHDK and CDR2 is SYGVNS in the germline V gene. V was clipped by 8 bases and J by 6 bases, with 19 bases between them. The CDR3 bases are TGTGCCAGCGGGGTTCCACTTGACGGGGCCGGGGAGCTGTTTTTT. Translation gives CASGVPLDGAGELFF.